This TCR beta chain originates from a study of graft-versus-host responses after intestinal transplantation. V trimming: 4 bases; J trimming: 3 bases; junction bases outside the gene matches: 8. Germline V gene sequence: CDR1 SGHVS, CDR2 FQNEAQ. This CDR3 has 15 amino acids. Produced via immunoSEQ multiplex PCR; TCRdb's table is partial and in-frame only. The sample holds about 47,000 clones, 90% to 95% seen once. Specimen: PBMCs, collected roughly 760 days after a first intestinal transplant, on the day of a second. The chain couples TRBV7-8 to TRBJ2-7; 8 bases agree with TRBD2. This clonotype was obtained from a human patient who received an intestinal transplant, so some T cells may come from the graft donor. CDR3 protein: CASSSLASGFYEQYF. The CDR3 nucleotides read TGTGCCAGCAGCTCCTTAGCTAGCGGGTTCTACGAGCAGTACTTC.